These 5 T cell receptor beta chains came from one sample sequenced in a study of regulatory T cells in long-lasting Graves disease. The TCR beta library used iRepertoire HTBI primers with Arm-PCR amplification of CDR3. Each CDR3 protein is one row after TCRdb ran MiXCR on the multiplex PCR reads. Of 500,000 or so distinct CDR3 sequences in the sample, about 17% were seen once. The time point here: newly diagnosed GD, antithyroid drugs for less than 3 months. Generation of the TCR library employed RNA extracted from PBMCs. This sample was shared with a second study, whose subject was T cells in Graves' hyperthyroidism and ophthalmopathy.

This sample comprised peripheral blood mononuclear cells (PBMCs), obtained at new diagnosis, from a patient treated with antithyroid drugs. These receptor sequences come from a man aged 40-55 years with Graves disease.

This rearrangement joins TRBV12-3 or TRBV12-4 to TRBJ1-2; weak D call: TRBD1 (5 bases). CDR3 length equals 15 residues. V lost 3 bases and J lost 4, with 15 bases in between. The CDR3 here is CASSFQGPNFYGYTF. Written as DNA, the CDR3 is TGTGCCAGCAGTTTTCAGGGCCCTAATTTCTATGGCTACACCTTC.

This clonotype appeared many times. The V and J genes are TRBV12-5 and TRBJ2-1, with 10 bases that match TRBD1. The germline V gene encodes CDR1 LGHNT and CDR2 FRNRAP. V was pared by 5 bases and J by 3 bases, with 16 bases of the junction left unmatched. This CDR3 has 19 amino acids. CDR3 coding DNA: TGTGCTAGTGGTACCTTGACAGGGGGCACACACCCGAACTACAATGAGCAGTTCTTC. Its protein product is CASGTLTGGTHPNYNEQFF.

This clonotype was observed a few times. V is TRBV6-1 and J is TRBJ1-2; unclear D gene. The CDR3 covers 13 residues. Trimming cost V 4 bases and J 1 base, with 7 bases left between them. Germline CDR1 MNHNS, CDR2 SASEGT. CDR3 nucleotides: TGTGCCAGCAGTGTAGCAGATAACTATGGCTACACCTTC. Translating it yields CASSVADNYGYTF.

The rearrangement links TRBV10-3 to TRBJ2-1, with TRBD2 matching 7 bases. The CDR3 extends over 17 amino acids. After removal of 2 bases from V and 5 bases from J, the junction contained 12 bases not matched to a gene. Germline CDR1 ENHRY, CDR2 SYGVKD. CDR3 nucleotides: TGTGCCATCAGTGAGCCCCGCGGTAGCGGGTACAACAATGAGCAGTTCTTC. Its protein is CAISEPRGSGYNNEQFF.

This clonotype showed up just a few times. The chain links TRBV5-4 to TRBJ1-1, with a weak D call TRBD1 (5 bases). The CDR3 contains 15 residues. V was shortened by 4 bases and J by 4 bases, with 17 bases between the two germline ends. Germline CDR1 and CDR2: SGHNT and YYREEE (reference sequence). CDR3 bases: TGTGCCAGCAGCATTGGGGACCCCGGAGCCACTGAAGCTTTCTTT. Its protein product is CASSIGDPGATEAFF.